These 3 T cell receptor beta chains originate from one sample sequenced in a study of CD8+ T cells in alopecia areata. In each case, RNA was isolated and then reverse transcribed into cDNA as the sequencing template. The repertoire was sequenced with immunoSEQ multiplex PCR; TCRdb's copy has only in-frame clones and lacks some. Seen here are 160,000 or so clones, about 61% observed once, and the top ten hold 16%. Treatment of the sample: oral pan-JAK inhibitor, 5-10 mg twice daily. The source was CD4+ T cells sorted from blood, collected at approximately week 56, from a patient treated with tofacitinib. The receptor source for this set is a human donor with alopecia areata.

The CDR3 coding sequence is TGCGCCAGCAGCCAAGAGGCTAGCGGGGGCCAAGAGACCCAGTACTTC. Translated: CASSQEASGGQETQYF. This chain joins TRBV4-1 and TRBJ2-5, with 10 positions matching TRBD2. Trimming cost V 0 bases and J 1 base; bases outside gene matches: 2. CDR3 size: 16 residues. The germline CDR1 and CDR2 sequences are MGHRA and YSYEKL.

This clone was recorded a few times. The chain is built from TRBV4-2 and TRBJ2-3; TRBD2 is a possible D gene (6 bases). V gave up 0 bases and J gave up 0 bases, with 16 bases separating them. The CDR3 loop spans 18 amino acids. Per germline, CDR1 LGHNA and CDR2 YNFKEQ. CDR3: CASSQEGGLRTSTDTQYF. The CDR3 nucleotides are TGTGCCAGCAGCCAAGAGGGGGGTCTACGGACTAGCACAGATACGCAGTATTTT.

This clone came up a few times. The DNA for the CDR3 is TGCGCCAGCAGTCAATCGGGCGGGACCCCAACACCCTACGAGCAGTACTTC. It yields the protein CASSQSGGTPTPYEQYF. V is TRBV23-1 and J is TRBJ2-7, with a weak D call TRBD2 (6 bases). TRBV23-1 is recorded as an ORF, its role being uncertain. V lost 0 bases and J 2 bases, leaving 17 bases between the germline ends. The CDR3 totals 17 residues.